The 13 T cell receptor beta chains listed next were all sequenced from one sample in a study of Graves' ophthalmopathy and Graves' hyperthyroidism. Investigators amplified TCR beta CDR3 regions from RNA transcripts. The first round was an RT-PCR with HTBI primers, and the second round was a multiplex PCR. TCRdb processed the multiplex PCR reads anew with MiXCR; each CDR3 protein has one entry. The profile covers 340,000 or so distinct CDR3 sequences, with 15% to 20% appearing a single time and 10% to 15% taken by the ten largest. Sequenced input: peripheral blood. Source of these receptors: an adult man with Graves' ophthalmopathy.

This clonotype is medium-sized within its sample. V gene TRBV14 combines with J gene TRBJ2-2, with a tentative D call TRBD1 (6 bases). The CDR3 extends over 12 amino acids. Germline loops: CDR1 SGHDN, CDR2 FVKESK. Trimming removed 4 bases from V and 14 bases from J, with 14 bases in between. DNA of the CDR3: TGTGCCAGCAGCCCCAACAGGGTGTTACTGTTTTTT. It is translated as CASSPNRVLLFF.

The genes are TRBV6-1 and TRBJ1-2; a weak D match, TRBD1 (6 bases). The CDR3 totals 16 residues. Trimming left V 3 bases short and J 4 bases short, with 18 bases between. CDR1 and CDR2 from the germline V gene are MNHNS and SASEGT. In DNA form, the CDR3 reads TGTGCCAGCAGTGAGATTTTCTTCGGACAGATCTATGGCTACACCTTC. Its protein is CASSEIFFGQIYGYTF.

The sample holds many counts of this clonotype. DNA for the CDR3: TGTGCCAGCAGTTACGAGACAGGGGTTAGCAATCAGCCCCAGCATTTT. Protein product: CASSYETGVSNQPQHF. J is TRBJ1-5 and V is TRBV6-2 or TRBV6-3, with TRBD1 matching over 8 bases. Per the germline V gene, CDR1 is MNHEY and CDR2 is SVGEGT. The V segment lost 2 bases and the J segment 0 bases; nucleotides outside the gene matches: 3. The CDR3 consists of 16 residues.

This clonotype was seen at least ten times. This chain links TRBV28 with TRBJ2-5; 9 bases match TRBD1. V shed 6 bases, J shed 1 base, and the junction held 0 bases outside the gene matches. Germline V gives CDR1 MDHEN, CDR2 SYDVKM. CDR3 length: 13 residues. The CDR3 loop reads CASRGQGQETQYF. DNA of the CDR3: TGTGCCAGCAGGGGACAGGGCCAAGAGACCCAGTACTTC. Complete variable domain (other parts from reference TRBV28 and TRBJ2-5): DVKVTQSSRYLVKRTGEKVFLECVQDMDHENMFWYRQDPGLGLRLIYFSYDVKMKEKGDIPEGYSVSREKKERFSLILESASTNQTSMYLCASRGQGQETQYFGPGTRLLVL.

This clonotype has ten or more counts. The CDR3 loop is CASPPAGTEAFF. In DNA, the CDR3 is TGTGCCAGCCCACCGGCGGGGACTGAAGCTTTCTTT. The rearrangement joins TRBV7-2 to TRBJ1-1; no definite D call. The V end was cut by 8 bases, the J end by 5 bases, with 12 bases between. CDR3 size: 12 residues. CDR1 and CDR2 (germline): SGHTA, FQGNSA.

This clonotype was found many times. The rearrangement joins TRBV6-1 to TRBJ1-1, with no clear D. This CDR3 has 11 amino acids. The germline V gene has CDR1 MNHNS and CDR2 SASEGT. V was clipped by 8 bases and J by 4 bases, with 8 bases between them. The CDR3 sequence is CASGGGTEAFF. CDR3 nucleotides: TGTGCCAGCGGAGGAGGCACTGAAGCTTTCTTT.

CDR3 loop: CASSLVTGGDHYGYTF. The CDR3 region has the DNA TGTGCCAGCAGCTTAGTCACCGGGGGGGACCACTATGGCTACACCTTC. The chain carries TRBV11-2 and TRBJ1-2, with D perhaps matching TRBD1 (5 bases). Trimming left V 1 base short and J 3 bases short, with 15 bases between. Germline-derived CDR1 and CDR2 are SGHAT and FQNNGV. This CDR3 spans 16 amino acids.

The chain has TRBV20-1 and TRBJ1-5; D remains unclear. CDR3 length: 12 amino acids. Looked up from germline, CDR1 is DFQATT and CDR2 is SNEGSKA (reference sequence). The V and J ends lost 2 bases and 2 bases respectively, with 4 bases between them. The DNA of the CDR3 is TGCAGTGCTAGATTGGGCAATCAGCCCCAGCATTTT. This sequence encodes CSARLGNQPQHF.

The chain joins TRBV28 to TRBJ1-2; tentative D call: TRBD1 (6 bases). The ends were cut back, 6 bases at V and 7 bases at J, with 15 bases in the middle. The CDR3 totals 13 residues. Germline values: CDR1 MDHEN, CDR2 SYDVKM. This CDR3 reads CASSPRGLIGYTF. The CDR3 nucleotides read TGTGCCAGCAGCCCCAGGGGATTGATTGGCTACACCTTC.

This clonotype was detected many times. The rearrangement joins TRBV5-1 to TRBJ2-7; TRBD1 is a possible D gene (6 bases). Trimming removed 3 bases from V and 2 bases from J, with 9 bases in between. Looked up from germline, CDR1 is SGHRS and CDR2 is YFSETQ. CDR3 size: 13 residues. The CDR3 loop reads CASSYRAPYEQYF. CDR3 DNA: TGCGCCAGCAGCTACAGGGCACCCTACGAGCAGTACTTC.

This clonotype has ten or more counts. The chain couples TRBV5-1 to TRBJ2-7; 8 bases are shared with TRBD1. The CDR3 is 13 residues long. Germline-derived CDR1 and CDR2 are SGHRS and YFSETQ. J gave up 5 bases and V 4 bases, and 5 bases lay outside the gene matches. CDR3 protein: CASSTQGVDEQYF. CDR3 nucleotide sequence: TGCGCCAGCAGCACACAGGGGGTGGACGAGCAGTACTTC.

This clonotype was recorded once. The gene calls are TRBV7-2 and TRBJ1-6; 7 nucleotides match TRBD1. Germline V gene data show CDR1 as SGHTA and CDR2 as FQGNSA. V lost 4 bases, J lost 7 bases, and 10 bases stayed unmatched. The CDR3 has 16 amino acids. The CDR3 here is CASSSNIGRGNSPLHF. CDR3 coding DNA: TGTGCCAGCAGCTCTAACATTGGCAGGGGGAATTCACCCCTCCACTTT.

Many counts were recorded for this clonotype. J is TRBJ1-3 and V is TRBV6-5, with 10 bases that match TRBD1. The V segment lost 8 bases and the J segment 2 bases; nucleotides outside the gene matches: 3. The germline V gene encodes CDR1 MNHEY and CDR2 SVGAGI. CDR3 length equals 14 residues. This CDR3 reads CASGTGATGNTIYF. The DNA for the CDR3 is TGTGCCAGCGGGACAGGGGCGACTGGAAACACCATATATTTT.